This T cell receptor beta chain was found in a study of blood T cell repertoires in COVID-19 (dated by TCRdb to 2018 to 2020). For the wider study: Samples covering the acute and convalescent phases of COVID-19 were provided by collaborators in the United States, Italy and Spain. The samples were drawn from two sources: the first 160 participants of the ongoing ImmuneRACE study, and 1,000 to 1,500 subjects contributed by 6 global collaborators. HLA class I and class II types, where available, came from metadata supplied by the sample provider rather than from assay-based typing. Subjects who had been exposed to COVID-19, were actively infected with it, or had recovered from it provided the deeply sampled blood TCRbeta repertoires that made up the dataset. The material from the prospective study consisted of cDNA or gDNA derived from T cells, B-cell-depleted T cells, or PBMCs. A de-identified subject ID, COVID-19 status, age in years and sex were almost always included in the sample metadata. A freely available public database, intended as a resource for researchers studying the immune response to SARS-CoV-2, is where the repertoires were released. What the work shows at the level of the full study, not this receptor alone: How much clinical and demographic metadata was included differed by source and by participant, and the metadata was provided uncurated.

Whole blood was collected in K2EDTA tubes by collaborating institutions according to the institutions' own protocols. For TCRbeta analysis, collaborators shipped samples as frozen whole blood, isolated PBMCs, or DNA extracted from either of those sample types. In the case of this clone: Its specific antigen is unknown. No much larger clone exists at a distance of one base, and base qualities are not known.

The germline V gene sets CDR1 to SGHRS and CDR2 to YFSETQ. From cysteine to phenylalanine, the CDR3 is 16 amino acids long. Only the CDR3 DNA stays, 48 bases, in frame from base 1. V lost 0 bases and J lost 2 bases, and the count of bases not matched to a germline gene is 5. The immunoSEQ Assay, a bias-controlled multiplex PCR, was used to amplify TCRbeta CDR3 regions from genomic DNA. In the source study's methods: Nucleated cell counts per sample were estimated from amplification of reference gene primers within the assay. To quantify the absolute abundance of each unique TCRbeta CDR3 rearrangement, sequence reads were collapsed and filtered. For each sample, productive Simpson clonality was calculated by taking the square root of Simpson's diversity index across productive rearrangements. Sourced from immuneACCESS, this table was stored by TCRdb with only in-frame sequences that have V and J called. A share of the clones is absent; for the studies checked, an unresolved V gene accounts for under half, and the remainder has no known explanation. V, J and clone size derive from that table, while D and trimming were established from the DNA sequence. This sample has about 100,000 clones in its table, and roughly 87% of those were observed once. About 7.4% of the sample is in the top ten clones.

This receptor was identified in a man aged 30-40 years in a cohort sampled during active COVID-19. Sequenced: peripheral blood. Here the chain combines TRBV5-1 and TRBJ2-1; TRBD1 lines up with 7 middle nucleotides. The DNA sequence is given as TGCGCCAGCAGCTTGGAGACAGGGACAACCTACAATGAGCAGTTCTTC. Translated, this is CASSLETGTTYNEQFF.